The 10 T cell receptor beta chains below come from one sample, sequenced in a study of blood T cell repertoires in COVID-19. Sequencing was performed with immunoSEQ multiplex PCR; in TCRdb, only in-frame clones are kept and a portion is missing. The sample includes roughly 140,000 clones, around 85% of them seen just once. Sample: peripheral blood. Every receptor here comes from a man aged 65 to 85 with acute or convalescent COVID-19.

This clone came up a few times. The V and J genes are TRBV19 and TRBJ2-2; possible D gene TRBD2, 6 bases. The germline gives CDR1 LNHDA, CDR2 SQIVND (reference sequence). CDR3 length equals 16 residues. Trimming stripped 5 bases from V and 0 bases from J, with 13 bases between. CDR3 DNA: TGTGCCAGTAGTCGCAGGACTACCTCGAACACCGGGGAGCTGTTTTTT. It encodes CASSRRTTSNTGELFF. The full variable domain, in which reference TRBV19 and TRBJ2-2 provide the parts outside the CDR3, is DGGITQSPKYLFRKEGQNVTLSCEQNLNHDAMYWYRQDPGQGLRLIYYSQIVNDFQKGDIAEGYSVSREKKESFPLTVTSAQKNPTAFYLCASSRRTTSNTGELFFGEGSRLTVL.

This clone came up once. The chain links TRBV11-2 to TRBJ2-1; D possibly corresponds to TRBD1 (5 bases). Trimming took 2 bases from V and 5 from J, leaving 13 bases between them. The germline CDR1 and CDR2 sequences are SGHAT and FQNNGV. The CDR3 contains 15 residues. The CDR3 sequence: CASSLKPTGHNEQFF. The CDR3, as DNA: TGTGCCAGCAGCTTAAAGCCTACAGGACACAATGAGCAGTTCTTC.

The gene calls are TRBV2 and TRBJ2-2; 8 bases agree with TRBD2. The CDR3 contains 14 residues. V gave up 6 bases and J gave up 3 bases; unmatched junction bases: 3. CDR1 and CDR2 (germline): SNHLY, FYNNEI. The CDR3 is CASRPGLDTGELFF. DNA of the CDR3: TGTGCCAGCAGGCCGGGACTAGACACCGGGGAGCTGTTTTTT.

This clone was detected once. V and J are TRBV7-6 and TRBJ2-1; 9 bases are a match to TRBD2. Germline V gene sequence: CDR1 SGHVS, CDR2 FNYEAQ. V was pared by 1 base and J by 2 bases, with 0 bases of the junction left unmatched. The CDR3 covers 15 residues. The CDR3 loop is CASSLVAGAYNEQFF. CDR3 nucleotides: TGTGCCAGCAGCTTAGTAGCGGGAGCCTACAATGAGCAGTTCTTC.

The V gene is TRBV28, the J gene TRBJ1-4, with 7 bases matching TRBD1. Germline trimming cut 0 bases from V and 8 bases from J; bases unmatched to any gene: 6. The CDR3 consists of 15 residues. The germline V gene encodes CDR1 MDHEN and CDR2 SYDVKM. CDR3 residues: CASSLWVGQAEKLFF. In nucleotides, the CDR3 is TGTGCCAGCAGTTTATGGGTCGGACAGGCGGAAAAACTGTTTTTT.

The chain joins TRBV7-2 to TRBJ2-2; D is possibly TRBD1 (5 bases). The CDR3 has 15 amino acids. The germline gives CDR1 SGHTA, CDR2 FQGNSA. V was trimmed by 0 bases and J by 1 base, leaving 6 bases between them. The CDR3 here is CASSLAGQNTGELFF. Here the CDR3 DNA reads TGTGCCAGCAGCTTAGCCGGACAGAACACCGGGGAGCTGTTTTTT.

This clone was picked up one time. The chain links TRBV5-4 to TRBJ2-7; TRBD2 agrees at 9 bases. After removal of 3 bases from V and 5 bases from J, the junction contained 6 bases not matched to a gene. Germline V gene sequence: CDR1 SGHNT, CDR2 YYREEE (reference sequence). CDR3 size: 14 residues. The CDR3 is CASSSSGIMDEQYF. The CDR3 nucleotides are TGTGCCAGCAGCTCTAGCGGGATAATGGACGAGCAGTACTTC.

The chain uses TRBV18 and TRBJ2-2; 9 bases align to TRBD1. The germline V gene has CDR1 KGHSH and CDR2 LQKENI. The CDR3 has 15 residues. The junction had 4 bases not matched to a gene; V was cut back by 4 bases and J by 4 bases. The CDR3 DNA reads as TGTGCCAGCTCACTGGGACAGGGCGGCACCGGGGAGCTGTTTTTT. Protein: CASSLGQGGTGELFF.

The CDR3 sequence is CASSLASGREKLFF. CDR3 coding DNA: TGTGCCAGCAGCTTAGCCTCAGGGAGGGAAAAACTGTTTTTT. This chain uses TRBV7-9 with TRBJ1-4, with D possibly being TRBD1 (5 bases). Germline V gene data show CDR1 as SEHNR and CDR2 as FQNEAQ (reference sequence). Between the trimmed V and J ends, which lost 0 bases and 8 bases, there was a span of 10 bases. This CDR3 is 14 amino acids long.

This clone was picked up one time. This rearrangement joins TRBV6-1 to TRBJ2-7, with 9 bases that match TRBD2. This CDR3 region has 15 residues. CDR1 is MNHNS, CDR2 SASEGT, per germline. V trimming: 3 bases; J trimming: 5 bases; junction bases outside the gene matches: 8. CDR3 sequence: CASSEIRTSVNEQYF. The CDR3 DNA follows: TGTGCCAGCAGTGAGATCCGGACTAGCGTGAACGAGCAGTACTTC.